The 8 T cell receptor beta chains given below trace back to one sample, sequenced in a study of shared clonotypes between healthy human individuals (dated by TCRdb to 2020 to 2021). Library preparation used the immunoSEQ multiplex PCR assay. Not all clones reach the TCRdb copy of this immuneACCESS table, which keeps in-frame sequences only. Checked studies attribute under half of the gap to unresolved V genes and leave the rest unexplained. Counted in this sample were 2.3 million or so clones; approximately 95% of them appeared once. Under 0.45% of the sample goes to the ten largest clones. The sample was naive CD4+ T cells from PBMCs. The sample's cell subset or site, from its label and the paper: CD45RA+ positively selected. The source is a man aged 18 to 29 in good health. Some clones in this sample may be carry-over from other donors' samples.

V is TRBV5-1 and J is TRBJ2-7, with D possibly TRBD1 on 6 matching bases. The CDR3 runs to 12 residues. Trimming stripped 4 bases from V and 10 bases from J, with 15 bases between. Germline assignment: CDR1 SGHRS and CDR2 YFSETQ. The chain's CDR3 is CASSLDRAYQYF. In DNA form, the CDR3 reads TGCGCCAGCAGCCTGGACAGAGCCTATCAGTACTTC.

The table lists this clone with a few counts. V is TRBV6-5 and J is TRBJ1-1; TRBD1 matches 10 bases. In germline, CDR1 is MNHEY, CDR2 SVGAGI. The CDR3 covers 13 residues. Germline trimming cut 2 bases from V and 7 bases from J; bases unmatched to any gene: 1. In nucleotides, the CDR3 is TGTGCCAGCAGTTACGGGGACAGGGGTGAAGCTTTCTTT. It is translated as CASSYGDRGEAFF.

The chain recombines TRBV19 with TRBJ1-3; the D is unclear. The CDR3 runs to 16 residues. Germline V gene lookup returns CDR1 LNHDA and CDR2 SQIVND (reference sequence). The V gene lost 7 bases and the J gene lost 2 bases, with 18 bases spanning the gap. The CDR3 nucleotides are TGTGCCAGTATTGGTTATGGGCGAGGGCCTGGAAACACCATATATTTT. Encoded protein: CASIGYGRGPGNTIYF.

The chain recombines TRBV6-1 with TRBJ2-3; D is ambiguous. V lost 1 base, J lost 2 bases, and 10 bases lay in between. CDR3 length: 15 residues. From germline, CDR1 is MNHNS and CDR2 SASEGT. The CDR3 spells CASSEVRIVTDTQYF. The CDR3 DNA reads TGTGCCAGCAGTGAAGTCAGGATCGTCACAGATACGCAGTATTTT.

This clone was seen just once. The chain recombines TRBV7-9 with TRBJ2-1; TRBD2 aligns across 7 bases. There are 14 residues in the CDR3. CDR1 is SEHNR and CDR2 is FQNEAQ in the germline V gene (reference sequence). After removal of 7 bases from V and 6 bases from J, the junction contained 9 bases not matched to a gene. This CDR3 reads CASTPAGRPNEQFF. The CDR3 DNA reads TGTGCCAGCACCCCAGCGGGGAGGCCCAATGAGCAGTTCTTC. The full variable domain, rest sourced from reference TRBV7-9 and TRBJ2-1, is DTGVSQNPRHKITKRGQNVTFRCDPISEHNRLYWYRQTLGQGPEFLTYFQNEAQLEKSRLLSDRFSAERPKGSFSTLEIQRTEQGDSAMYLCASTPAGRPNEQFFGPGTRLTVL.

The CDR3 sequence: CASSQDRTSGGRTDTQYF. The CDR3 coding sequence is TGCGCCAGCAGCCAAGATCGCACTAGCGGGGGGCGCACAGATACGCAGTATTTT. This rearrangement joins TRBV4-1 to TRBJ2-3; 12 bases match TRBD2. There are 18 residues in the CDR3. Trimming took 0 bases from V and 1 from J; bases not matched to a gene: 5. The germline V gene has CDR1 MGHRA and CDR2 YSYEKL.

V usage is TRBV5-1 and J usage is TRBJ1-2; 11 bases align to TRBD1. Germline lookup yields CDR1 SGHRS and CDR2 YFSETQ. Trimming cost V 4 bases and J 7 bases; bases outside gene matches: 6. The CDR3 length is 14 residues. The CDR3 bases are TGCGCCAGCAGCCTAGGACAGGGGGCGTCTGGCTACACCTTC. It is translated as CASSLGQGASGYTF.

The chain employs TRBV2 and TRBJ2-2; possibly TRBD2 for D (6 bases). Germline V gives CDR1 SNHLY, CDR2 FYNNEI. Between the trimmed V and J ends, which lost 7 bases and 5 bases, there was a span of 20 bases. This CDR3 region has 16 residues. The CDR3: CASTGLALAGTGELFF. CDR3 DNA: TGTGCCAGCACTGGTCTAGCACTAGCAGGTACCGGGGAGCTGTTTTTT.